The clone carrying this T cell receptor beta chain was picked up one time. The data stem from a study of T cell responses to AZD1222 COVID-19 vaccine. The repertoire was sequenced with immunoSEQ multiplex PCR; TCRdb's copy has only in-frame clones and lacks some. The data contain about 56,000 clones, 80% to 90% of them singletons. The germline gives CDR1 SGHRS, CDR2 YFSETQ. The CDR3 contains 15 residues. V was trimmed by 2 bases and J by 3 bases, leaving 11 bases between them. The sequences come from peripheral blood, collected on day 0 of AZD1222 vaccination. The chain uses TRBV5-1 and TRBJ2-2; a possible D gene is TRBD1 (6 bases). The sequence came from an adult in good health. Here the CDR3 reads CASSLVQGDTGELFF. CDR3 DNA sequence: TGCGCCAGCAGCTTAGTACAGGGAGACACCGGGGAGCTGTTTTTT. The variable domain in full, completed from reference TRBV5-1 and TRBJ2-2, reads KAGVTQTPRYLIKTRGQQVTLSCSPISGHRSVSWYQQTPGQGLQFLFEYFSETQRNKGNFPGRFSGRQFSNSRSEMNVSTLELGDSALYLCASSLVQGDTGELFFGEGSRLTVL.